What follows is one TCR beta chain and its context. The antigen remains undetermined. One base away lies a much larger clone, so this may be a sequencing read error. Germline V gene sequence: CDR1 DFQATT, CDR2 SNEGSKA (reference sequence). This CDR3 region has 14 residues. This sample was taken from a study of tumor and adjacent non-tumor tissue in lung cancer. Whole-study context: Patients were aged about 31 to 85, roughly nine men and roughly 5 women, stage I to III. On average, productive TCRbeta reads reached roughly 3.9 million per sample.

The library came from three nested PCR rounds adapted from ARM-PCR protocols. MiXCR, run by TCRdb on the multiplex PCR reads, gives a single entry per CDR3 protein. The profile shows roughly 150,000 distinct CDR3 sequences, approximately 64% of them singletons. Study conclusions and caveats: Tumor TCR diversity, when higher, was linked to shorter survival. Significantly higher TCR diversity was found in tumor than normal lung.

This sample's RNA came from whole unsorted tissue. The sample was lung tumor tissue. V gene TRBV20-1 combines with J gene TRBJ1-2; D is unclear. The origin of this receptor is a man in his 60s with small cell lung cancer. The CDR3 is CSAMGAQGSYCYTF. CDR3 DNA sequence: TGCAGTGCTATGGGCGCCCAAGGGTCCTATTGCTACACCTTC.